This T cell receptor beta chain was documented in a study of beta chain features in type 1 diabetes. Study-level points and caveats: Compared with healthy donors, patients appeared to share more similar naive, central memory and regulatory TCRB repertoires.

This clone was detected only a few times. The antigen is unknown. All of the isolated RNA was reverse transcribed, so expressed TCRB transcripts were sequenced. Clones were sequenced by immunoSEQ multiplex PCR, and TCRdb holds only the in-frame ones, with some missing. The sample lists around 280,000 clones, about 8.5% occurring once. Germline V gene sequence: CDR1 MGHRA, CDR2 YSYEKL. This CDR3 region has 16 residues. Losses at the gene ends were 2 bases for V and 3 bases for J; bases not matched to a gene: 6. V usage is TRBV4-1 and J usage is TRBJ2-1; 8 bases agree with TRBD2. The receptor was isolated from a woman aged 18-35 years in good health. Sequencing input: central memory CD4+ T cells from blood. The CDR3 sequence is CASSQPGTRGYNEQFF. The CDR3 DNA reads TGCGCCAGCAGCCAACCCGGGACTAGGGGCTACAATGAGCAGTTCTTC.